Listed below are T cell receptor beta chains from one sample, sequenced in a study of T cells in Graves' hyperthyroidism and ophthalmopathy. TCRdb recomputed calls from the multiplex PCR reads with MiXCR, one row per CDR3 protein. The data contain roughly 600,000 distinct CDR3 sequences, about 15% of them singletons. The sequenced sample consisted of blood. The receptors were sampled from a woman aged 45-59 years with Graves' ophthalmopathy. Each CDR3 is given with its conserved first and last residue. D genes are given only for firm matches. Part of the rows lack a size; the others show once, few, many or a class for expanded clones.

abundance	v_gene	j_gene	d_gene	CDR3nt	CDR3aa
many	TRBV7-3	TRBJ2-1	TRBD1	TGTGCCAGCAGCCCAGCGGGACAGGGGTTCCACAATGAGCAGTTCTTC	CASSPAGQGFHNEQFF
many	TRBV28	TRBJ1-2	.	TGTGCCAGCAGTACAGGAAACTATGGCTACACCTTC	CASSTGNYGYTF
many	TRBV6-9	TRBJ2-7	.	TGTGCCAGCAGTTCCCCGAGCTCCTACGAGCAGTACTTC	CASSSPSSYEQYF
many	TRBV20-1	TRBJ2-1	.	TGCAGTGCTAGCGGGGATTCCTACAATGAGCAGTTCTTC	CSASGDSYNEQFF
.	TRBV7-9	TRBJ1-3	TRBD1	TGTGCCAGCAGCTCCCCTGGGAAGGGGGCCTCTGGAAACACCATATATTTT	CASSSPGKGASGNTIYF
.	TRBV7-9	TRBJ1-5	TRBD1	TGTGCCAGCAGCCGTCGTTCGGGAGGGGGCACAGATACGCAGCATTTT	CASSRRSGGGTDTQHF
many	TRBV20-1	TRBJ2-7	TRBD2	TGCAGTGCTAGCGGGGGGGGTACTAGCGGGAGTGGCGAGCAGTACTTC	CSASGGGTSGSGEQYF
few	TRBV4-2	TRBJ2-6	.	TGTGCCAGCAGCCAAGCGACCCGGACATACGGCTCTGGGGCCAACGTCCTGACTTTC	CASSQATRTYGSGANVLTF
many	TRBV20-1	TRBJ2-2	.	TGCAGTGCTAGAGTGGAGGGGATCACCGGGGAGCTGTTTTTT	CSARVEGITGELFF
many	TRBV7-8	TRBJ2-6	.	TGTGCCAGCAGCTTAAGGTTCAGGGACGGGGCCAACGTCCTGACTTTC	CASSLRFRDGANVLTF
.	TRBV9	TRBJ1-3	.	TGTGCCAGCAGCGTAGGGGTACAGATTGGAAACACCATATATTTT	CASSVGVQIGNTIYF
.	TRBV20-1	TRBJ1-2	.	TGCAGTGCTGAGGGTAGGGGGATTAACTATGGCTACACCTTC	CSAEGRGINYGYTF
few	TRBV29-1	TRBJ2-3	.	TGCAGCTTACGACTAAACACAGATACGCAGTATTTT	CSLRLNTDTQYF
.	TRBV20-1	TRBJ2-1	.	TGCAGTGCTAGTGGGCTAGCATCCCCCTCCTACAATGAGCAGTTCTTC	CSASGLASPSYNEQFF
.	TRBV6-2/TRBV6-3	TRBJ1-5	TRBD1	TGTGCCAGCAGTTACTCGCCCCGGGACAGCTTCAATCAGCCCCAGCATTTT	CASSYSPRDSFNQPQHF
.	TRBV6-1	TRBJ2-2	.	TGTGCCAGCAGTAAATCCCGGCCGCGGAGCTCCGGGGAGCTGTTTTTT	CASSKSRPRSSGELFF
.	TRBV30	TRBJ2-5	TRBD1	TGTGCCTGGAGTGTACACAGGGGGCCGCGGGAGACCCAGTACTTC	CAWSVHRGPRETQYF
many	TRBV11-2	TRBJ1-5	.	TGTGCCAGCAGCTTATTTGGCGCTAGCAATCAGCCCCAGCATTTT	CASSLFGASNQPQHF
.	TRBV19	TRBJ1-2	.	TGTGCCAGTAGTAACAGGGCGCACTATGGCTACACCTTC	CASSNRAHYGYTF
.	TRBV20-1	TRBJ2-1	.	TGCAGTGCTAGAGATTTAGGGGTACATGAGCAGTTCTTC	CSARDLGVHEQFF
.	TRBV14	TRBJ2-7	TRBD1	TGTGCCAGCAGCCCCCGGACAGGGCGGGCCGAGCAGTACTTC	CASSPRTGRAEQYF
many	TRBV3-1	TRBJ2-7	.	TGTGCCAGCAGCGACAGGCGCTACGAGCAGTACTTC	CASSDRRYEQYF
.	TRBV6-2/TRBV6-3	TRBJ1-5	.	TGTGCCAGCAGGCCCGACACTTTAAAAAATCAGCCCCAGCATTTT	CASRPDTLKNQPQHF
many	TRBV5-8	TRBJ1-1	TRBD1	TGTGCCAGCAGCAAGACCCGGGACAGGGGTGTCGAAGCTTTCTTT	CASSKTRDRGVEAFF
.	TRBV15	TRBJ1-6	TRBD1	TGTGCCACCAGCAGAGGAGGACAGGGGAGGAATTCACCCCTCCACTTT	CATSRGGQGRNSPLHF
.	TRBV6-1	TRBJ2-1	TRBD2	TGTGCCAGCAGTGAAGCGGGGACTACCTACAATGAGCAGTTCTTC	CASSEAGTTYNEQFF
many	TRBV18	TRBJ2-7	.	TGTGCCAGCTCACCTAAGCGGTACTCCTACGAGCAGTACTTC	CASSPKRYSYEQYF
few	TRBV4-1	TRBJ2-7	TRBD1	TGCGCCAGCAGCGCTGGGACAGGGCTCTACGAGCAGTACTTC	CASSAGTGLYEQYF